Detailed here is one T cell receptor beta chain. V was clipped by 0 bases and J by 0 bases, with 12 bases between them. The CDR3 has 18 residues. The germline V gene encodes CDR1 MNHEY and CDR2 SMNVEV (reference sequence). This record belongs to a study of regulatory T cells in long-lasting Graves disease. About the study: For a period under 3 months, newly diagnosed Graves' patients had taken antithyroid drugs.

The sample's time point: newly diagnosed GD, antithyroid drugs for less than 3 months. Isolated PBMC RNA provided the starting material for the TCR library. Construction of the TCR beta libraries employed iRepertoire HTBI primers in conjunction with Arm-PCR of CDR3 regions. TCRdb passed the multiplex PCR reads through MiXCR, listing each CDR3 protein once. There are 530,000 or so distinct CDR3 sequences in the sample; about 16% occur only once, and around 12% lies in the top ten. This sample also belongs to another study, concerning T cells in Graves' hyperthyroidism and ophthalmopathy. In that study: The patients, who ranged from 18 to 65 in age, presented with newly diagnosed hyperthyroidism lasting under 2 months.

This specimen consisted of peripheral blood mononuclear cells (PBMCs), obtained at new diagnosis, from a patient treated with antithyroid drugs. V gene TRBV27 combines with J gene TRBJ1-6, with a tentative D call TRBD1 (6 bases). The source of this sequence is a man between 18 and 29 years old with Graves disease. The CDR3 coding sequence is TGTGCCAGCAGTTTATCGGGACAAACTAGCTCCTATAATTCACCCCTCCACTTT. It encodes CASSLSGQTSSYNSPLHF.